A selection of T cell receptor beta chains follows, all from one sample in a study of T cell responses to AZD1222 COVID-19 vaccine. Sequenced by immunoSEQ multiplex PCR; TCRdb stores in-frame clones only, minus some. The repertoire has 100,000 to 150,000 clones, more than 90% of them found once; the top ten carry 1.5% to 2%. The source material was peripheral blood, sampled 28 days after the second AZD1222 dose. The receptors here all came from an adult who received the AZD1222 COVID-19 vaccine. Both conserved end residues are part of each CDR3. D genes are given only for firm matches. Part of the rows lack a size; the others show once, few, many or a class for expanded clones.

CASSLLSEPNSPLHF	TGTGCCAGCAGCTTGTTGAGTGAACCCAATTCACCCCTCCACTTT	TRBV5-8	TRBJ1-6	-	few
CASSYRQAIGTEAFF	TGTGCCAGCAGTTACCGACAGGCAATAGGCACTGAAGCTTTCTTT	TRBV6-6	TRBJ1-1	-	-
CAIGRGYNSPLHF	TGTGCCATCGGCAGGGGATACAATTCACCCCTCCACTTT	TRBV10-3	TRBJ1-6	-	-
CASRRGAGNQPQHF	TGTGCCAGCCGGCGGGGGGCGGGCAATCAGCCCCAGCATTTT	TRBV2	TRBJ1-5	-	-
CASSYTNTNSPLHF	TGTGCCAGCAGTTACACAAACACAAATTCACCCCTCCACTTT	TRBV3-1/TRBV3-2	TRBJ1-6	-	-
CASSLGSSGNTIYF	TGCGCCAGCAGCTTGGGGAGCTCTGGAAACACCATATATTTT	TRBV5-1	TRBJ1-3	-	-
CAGTTQEVEKLFF	TGTGCCGGAACGACGCAGGAGGTTGAAAAACTGTTTTTT	TRBV30	TRBJ1-4	-	-
CASSPGTHGYTF	TGTGCCAGCAGTCCGGGGACACATGGCTACACCTTC	TRBV12-3/TRBV12-4	TRBJ1-2	-	-
CSVEWGMNYGYTF	TGCAGCGTTGAATGGGGGATGAACTATGGCTACACCTTC	TRBV29-1	TRBJ1-2	-	-
CASSLVRGRNYGYTF	TGTGCCAGCAGCTTGGTAAGAGGACGGAACTATGGCTACACCTTC	TRBV5-4	TRBJ1-2	-	-
CAISERQDPSELFF	TGTGCCATCAGTGAAAGACAGGACCCTTCGGAGCTGTTTTTT	TRBV10-3	TRBJ2-2	-	-
CASSQGGEGISGNTIYF	TGTGCCAGCAGCCAAGGGGGTGAGGGGATCTCTGGAAACACCATATATTTT	TRBV3-1/TRBV3-2	TRBJ1-3	-	-
CASSPRGGSNQPQHF	TGTGCCAGCTCACCAAGAGGGGGAAGCAATCAGCCCCAGCATTTT	TRBV18	TRBJ1-5	-	once
CASSQDAPRTGAIYGANEKLFF	TGCGCCAGCAGCCAAGATGCCCCTCGGACAGGGGCCATTTACGGAGCTAATGAAAAACTGTTTTTT	TRBV4-3	TRBJ1-4	TRBD1	-
CASSPVAGGLQETQYF	TGTGCCAGCAGCCCCGTGGCAGGGGGCTTGCAAGAGACCCAGTACTTC	TRBV3-1/TRBV3-2	TRBJ2-5	TRBD1	-
CASSPTQGTYGYTF	TGTGCCAGCAGCCCGACGCAGGGCACCTATGGCTACACCTTC	TRBV7-2	TRBJ1-2	-	-
CATSDGGYSNQPQHF	TGTGCCACCAGTGACGGGGGCTATAGCAATCAGCCCCAGCATTTT	TRBV24-1	TRBJ1-5	-	-
CASSQGQGREKLFF	TGTGCCAGCAGCCAAGGACAGGGTCGTGAAAAACTGTTTTTT	TRBV3-1/TRBV3-2	TRBJ1-4	TRBD1	-
CATSRLTGFADTQYF	TGTGCCACCAGCAGATTGACAGGGTTCGCAGATACGCAGTATTTT	TRBV15	TRBJ2-3	TRBD1	-
CASSYRTGGNSPLHF	TGTGCCAGCAGTTACCGGACAGGCGGTAATTCACCCCTCCACTTT	TRBV6-6	TRBJ1-6	TRBD1	-
CASSQGTGSSPLHF	TGTGCCAGCAGCCAAGGAACAGGGAGTTCACCCCTCCACTTT	TRBV7-3	TRBJ1-6	-	-
CASGLDLPNGYTF	TGTGCTAGTGGTTTGGACCTCCCCAACGGCTACACCTTC	TRBV12-5	TRBJ1-2	-	-
CASSLAGRTYGYTF	TGCGCCAGCAGCTTGGCAGGGAGGACCTATGGCTACACCTTC	TRBV5-1	TRBJ1-2	-	-
CASSYMGPSTDTQYF	TGCGCCAGCAGCTACATGGGTCCTAGCACAGATACGCAGTATTTT	TRBV5-1	TRBJ2-3	-	-
CASSGTGMNTEAFF	TGTGCCAGCAGTGGGACAGGGATGAACACTGAAGCTTTCTTT	TRBV2	TRBJ1-1	TRBD1	-
CASSHSTSALVTQPQHF	TGTGCCAGCAGTCATTCCACCAGCGCACTTGTGACTCAGCCCCAGCATTTT	TRBV6-6	TRBJ1-5	-	-
CASSLRDGELFF	TGTGCCAGCAGCTTACGGGACGGGGAGCTGTTTTTT	TRBV7-9	TRBJ2-2	-	-
CASSLEENTEAFF	TGTGCCAGCAGCTTGGAGGAGAACACTGAAGCTTTCTTT	TRBV11-2	TRBJ1-1	-	-
CASSTSGRGYTEAFF	TGTGCCAGCAGCACCTCTGGGAGGGGGTACACTGAAGCTTTCTTT	TRBV9	TRBJ1-1	-	-
CASSSPRSHTQYF	TGTGCCAGCAGTTCCCCGAGGAGCCATACGCAGTATTTT	TRBV6-5	TRBJ2-3	-	-
CASSLGTSVGETQYF	TGCGCCAGCAGCTTGGGGACTAGCGTCGGGGAGACCCAGTACTTC	TRBV5-1	TRBJ2-5	TRBD2	-
CASSGERGRLTNEKLFF	TGTGCCAGCAGCGGGGAGAGGGGGCGATTAACTAATGAAAAACTGTTTTTT	TRBV7-6	TRBJ1-4	TRBD1	-
CASSPDREEKLFF	TGTGCCAGCAGCCCGGACAGGGAAGAAAAACTGTTTTTT	TRBV6-6	TRBJ1-4	TRBD1	once
CASSQAGLAGVNEQFF	TGTGCCAGCAGCCAAGCTGGACTAGCGGGAGTTAATGAGCAGTTCTTC	TRBV3-1/TRBV3-2	TRBJ2-1	TRBD2	-
CASSYRTDFEELFF	TGTGCCAGCAGTTACCGGACTGACTTCGAGGAGCTGTTTTTT	TRBV6-5	TRBJ2-2	-	-
CASSPLTGALNTEAFF	TGTGCCAGCAGCCCCTTGACAGGGGCGTTGAACACTGAAGCTTTCTTT	TRBV7-9	TRBJ1-1	TRBD1	once
CASSPVGQANTEAFF	TGTGCCAGCTCACCGGTAGGACAGGCTAACACTGAAGCTTTCTTT	TRBV18	TRBJ1-1	TRBD1	-
CASSQGSRWAFF	TGTGCCAGCAGCCAAGGGTCACGGTGGGCTTTCTTT	TRBV3-1/TRBV3-2	TRBJ1-1	-	-
CASSIGAFNEKLFF	TGTGCCAGTAGTATAGGGGCCTTTAATGAAAAACTGTTTTTT	TRBV19	TRBJ1-4	-	-
CASSEWGFEGTGELFF	TGTGCCAGCAGTGAATGGGGCTTTGAAGGCACCGGGGAGCTGTTTTTT	TRBV2	TRBJ2-2	-	-
CAWSVTDYQPQHF	TGTGCCTGGAGTGTTACAGACTATCAGCCCCAGCATTTT	TRBV30	TRBJ1-5	-	once
CASSLDQDRGRSPLHF	TGTGCCAGCAGCTTAGACCAGGACAGGGGGCGTTCACCCCTCCACTTT	TRBV7-2	TRBJ1-6	TRBD1	-
CASSSPRGRETQYF	TGTGCCAGCAGCTCGCCTCGGGGTAGGGAGACGCAGTATTTT	TRBV7-9	TRBJ2-3	-	-
CASSDEPTGRTEAFF	TGTGCCAGCAGCGATGAGCCGACAGGGAGGACTGAAGCTTTCTTT	TRBV3-1/TRBV3-2	TRBJ1-1	TRBD1	-
CASSLDGGLGYTF	TGTGCCAGCAGTCTCGATGGGGGGCTTGGCTACACCTTC	TRBV6-5	TRBJ1-2	-	-
CASTTLPGTGGIWGYTF	TGTGCCAGCACCACACTCCCCGGGACAGGGGGGATTTGGGGCTACACCTTC	TRBV5-6	TRBJ1-2	TRBD1	-
CASSPGTARNTEAFF	TGTGCCAGCAGTCCAGGGACAGCTCGGAACACTGAAGCTTTCTTT	TRBV6-5	TRBJ1-1	TRBD1	-
CASSPRGRGPHSGNTIYF	TGTGCCAGCAGCCCCCGAGGTAGAGGTCCTCACTCTGGAAACACCATATATTTT	TRBV7-9	TRBJ1-3	-	-
CASSQGAPTTNEKLFF	TGCGCCAGCAGCCAAGGTGCGCCTACAACTAATGAAAAACTGTTTTTT	TRBV4-3	TRBJ1-4	-	-
CATSGAGGAENEKLFF	TGTGCCACCAGCGGGGCCGGTGGGGCGGAAAATGAAAAACTGTTTTTT	TRBV15	TRBJ1-4	-	-
CASRSSGGPGANVLTF	TGTGCCAGCAGGTCATCAGGGGGTCCTGGGGCCAACGTCCTGACTTTC	TRBV6-6	TRBJ2-6	TRBD1	-
CSARVGNTIYF	TGCAGTGCTAGAGTAGGAAACACCATATATTTT	TRBV20-1	TRBJ1-3	-	-
CASSRTGGDGETQYF	TGTGCCAGTAGTAGGACAGGGGGCGACGGGGAGACCCAGTACTTC	TRBV19	TRBJ2-5	TRBD1	-
CASSSYLGNEKLFF	TGTGCCAGCAGTTCATACTTGGGGAATGAAAAACTGTTTTTT	TRBV6-5	TRBJ1-4	-	-
CASSAGGNSPLHF	TGTGCCAGCAGCGCGGGCGGTAATTCACCCCTCCACTTT	TRBV7-2	TRBJ1-6	-	-
CASSLVQGSPTDTQYF	TGTGCCAGCAGCCTTGTTCAGGGCTCCCCCACAGATACGCAGTATTTT	TRBV21-1	TRBJ2-3	-	-
CASSLGYREGTQYF	TGTGCTAGCAGCTTAGGATACAGGGAGGGGACCCAGTACTTC	TRBV7-7	TRBJ2-5	-	-
CASSPQIGGFQPQHF	TGCGCCAGCAGCCCTCAGATCGGGGGTTTCCAGCCCCAGCATTTT	TRBV4-1	TRBJ1-5	-	-
CASSQDAGREQFF	TGCGCCAGCAGCCAAGATGCGGGACGTGAGCAGTTCTTC	TRBV4-3	TRBJ2-1	-	-